This is a list of T cell receptor beta chains from one sample in a study of cytomegalovirus exposure and HLA in healthy donors. TCRdb's copy holds only in-frame clones and misses some; the assay was immunoSEQ multiplex PCR. The sample has some 170,000 clones, about 72% seen once; the top ten hold roughly 3.5%. The sample consisted of PBMCs. The origin of the receptors is a man aged 25 to 40 in good health and CMV-seropositive. Each CDR3 is given with its conserved first and last residue. D genes are given only for firm matches. Expanded clones are given a class, and other clones once, few, many or no size at all.

TRBJ1-4 | TRBD1 | TRBV28 | - | TGTGCCAGCAGTTTACAGGGACAGGGTAATGAAAAACTGTTTTTT | CASSLQGQGNEKLFF
TRBJ1-5 | TRBD1 | TRBV9 | - | TGTGCCAGCAGCCCCGGGACAGAATATAGCAATCAGCCCCAGCATTTT | CASSPGTEYSNQPQHF
TRBJ2-7 | TRBD1 | TRBV6-1 | - | TGTGCCAGCAGTGAAATGGGACAGGGAAATCGCCTCCAGTACTTC | CASSEMGQGNRLQYF
TRBJ2-3 | TRBD2 | TRBV19 | - | TGTGCCAGTGACGCTAGCGGGGGGGGTCGGCAGTATTTT | CASDASGGGRQYF
TRBJ2-1 | - | TRBV7-2 | - | TGTGCCAGCAGTCAGACTAGGGCCGCCCTTGGTGAGCAGTTCTTC | CASSQTRAALGEQFF
TRBJ2-7 | TRBD1 | TRBV5-1 | - | TGCGCCAGCAGCTCGGGACAGCGACCCTACGAGCAGTACTTC | CASSSGQRPYEQYF
TRBJ1-4 | - | TRBV6-6 | once | TGTGCCAGCAGTTACCAGGGGCGTAATGAAAAACTGTTTTTT | CASSYQGRNEKLFF
TRBJ2-7 | TRBD2 | TRBV28 | - | TGTGCCAGCAGTCGGCGGGGGGGCTTCAACGAGCAGTACTTC | CASSRRGGFNEQYF
TRBJ2-3 | - | TRBV9 | - | TGTGCCAGCAGCGTAGCCCCGGGGAGCACAGATACGCAGTATTTT | CASSVAPGSTDTQYF
TRBJ1-1 | - | TRBV2 | - | TGTGGCAGCAAGGTCGAGACGGCCGACTCTGAAGCTTTCTTT | CGSKVETADSEAFF
TRBJ2-4 | TRBD1 | TRBV5-1 | - | TGCGCCAGCAGCTTAGGGGACAGGAAAAACATTCAGTACTTC | CASSLGDRKNIQYF
TRBJ1-2 | - | TRBV6-6 | - | TGTGCCAGCAGTTACTCGAGAAGGGGTGGCTACACCTTC | CASSYSRRGGYTF
TRBJ2-6 | - | TRBV27 | - | TGTGCCAGCAGTTCGTCTCGGAGCTCTGGGGCCAACGTCCTGACTTTC | CASSSSRSSGANVLTF
TRBJ1-5 | TRBD1 | TRBV2 | once | TGTGCCAGCAGTGGGACAGGGGAGCATCAGCCCCAGCATTTT | CASSGTGEHQPQHF
TRBJ1-1 | - | TRBV19 | - | TGTGCCAGTAGTACCGCTAATCCAAGGGGTCCTGAAGCTTTCTTT | CASSTANPRGPEAFF
TRBJ1-1 | - | TRBV4-2 | - | TGTGCCAGCAGCCAAGCGGTCGATCGGACAGAATTT | CASSQAVDRTEF
TRBJ2-3 | - | TRBV7-3 | - | TGTGCCAGCAGCCTCGGGGGGCCCACAGATACGCAGTATTTT | CASSLGGPTDTQYF
TRBJ2-5 | TRBD1 | TRBV10-1 | - | TGCGCCAGCAGTGAGGGGACAGGGCAAGAGACCCAGTACTTC | CASSEGTGQETQYF